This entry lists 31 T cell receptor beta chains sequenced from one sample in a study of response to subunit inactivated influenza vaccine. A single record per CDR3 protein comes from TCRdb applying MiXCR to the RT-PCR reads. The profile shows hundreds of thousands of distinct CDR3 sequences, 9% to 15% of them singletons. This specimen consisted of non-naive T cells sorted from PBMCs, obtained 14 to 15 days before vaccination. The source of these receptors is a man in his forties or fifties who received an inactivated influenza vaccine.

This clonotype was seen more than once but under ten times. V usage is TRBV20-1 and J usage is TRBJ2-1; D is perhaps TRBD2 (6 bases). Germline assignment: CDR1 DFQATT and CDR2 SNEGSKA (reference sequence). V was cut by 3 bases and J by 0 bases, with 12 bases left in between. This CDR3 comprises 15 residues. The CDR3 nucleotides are TGCAGTGCTAGCCGACCGGGACTCTCCTACAATGAGCAGTTCTTC. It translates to CSASRPGLSYNEQFF.

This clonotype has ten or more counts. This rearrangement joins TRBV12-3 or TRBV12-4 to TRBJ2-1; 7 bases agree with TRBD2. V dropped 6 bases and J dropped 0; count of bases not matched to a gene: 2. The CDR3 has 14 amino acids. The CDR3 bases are TGTGCCAGCAGGGGGACTAACTCCTACAATGAGCAGTTCTTC. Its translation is CASRGTNSYNEQFF.

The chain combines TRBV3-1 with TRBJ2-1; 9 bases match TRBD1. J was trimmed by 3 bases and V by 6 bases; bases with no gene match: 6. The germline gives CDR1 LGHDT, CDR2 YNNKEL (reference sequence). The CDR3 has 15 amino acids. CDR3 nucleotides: TGTGCCAGCAGTCGACAGGGGGGTTTCTACAATGAGCAGTTCTTC. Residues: CASSRQGGFYNEQFF.

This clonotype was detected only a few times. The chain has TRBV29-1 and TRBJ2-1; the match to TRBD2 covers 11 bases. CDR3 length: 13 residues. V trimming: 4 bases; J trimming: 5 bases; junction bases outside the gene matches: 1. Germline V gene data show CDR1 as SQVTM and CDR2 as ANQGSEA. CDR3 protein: CSVGGLADNEQFF. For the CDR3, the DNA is TGCAGCGTTGGGGGACTAGCGGACAATGAGCAGTTCTTC.

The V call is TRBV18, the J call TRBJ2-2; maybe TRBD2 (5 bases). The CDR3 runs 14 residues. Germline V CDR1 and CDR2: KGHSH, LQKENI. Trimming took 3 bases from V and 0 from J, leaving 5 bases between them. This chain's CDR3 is CASSPGTNTGELFF. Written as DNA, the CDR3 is TGTGCCAGCTCACCCGGGACGAACACCGGGGAGCTGTTTTTT.

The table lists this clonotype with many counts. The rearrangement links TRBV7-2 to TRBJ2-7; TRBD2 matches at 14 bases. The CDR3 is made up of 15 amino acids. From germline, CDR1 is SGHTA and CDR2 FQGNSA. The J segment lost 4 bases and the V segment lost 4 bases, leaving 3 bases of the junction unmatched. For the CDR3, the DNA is TGTGCCAGCAGCTGGACTAGCGGGGGGCAATACGAGCAGTACTTC. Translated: CASSWTSGGQYEQYF.

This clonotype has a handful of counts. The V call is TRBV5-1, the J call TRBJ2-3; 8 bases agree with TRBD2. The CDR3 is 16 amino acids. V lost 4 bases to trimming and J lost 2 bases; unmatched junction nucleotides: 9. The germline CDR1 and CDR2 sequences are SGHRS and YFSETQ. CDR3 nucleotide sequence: TGCGCCAGCAGCCCCGGACTAGCCGCTAACACAGATACGCAGTATTTT. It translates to CASSPGLAANTDTQYF. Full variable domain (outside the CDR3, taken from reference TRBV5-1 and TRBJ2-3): KAGVTQTPRYLIKTRGQQVTLSCSPISGHRSVSWYQQTPGQGLQFLFEYFSETQRNKGNFPGRFSGRQFSNSRSEMNVSTLELGDSALYLCASSPGLAANTDTQYFGPGTRLTVL.

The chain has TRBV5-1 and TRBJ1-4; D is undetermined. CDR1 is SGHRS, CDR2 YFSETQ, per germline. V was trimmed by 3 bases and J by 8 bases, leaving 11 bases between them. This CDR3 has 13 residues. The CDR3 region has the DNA TGCGCCAGCAGCTCCGGGGTACAAGAAAAACTGTTTTTT. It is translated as CASSSGVQEKLFF.

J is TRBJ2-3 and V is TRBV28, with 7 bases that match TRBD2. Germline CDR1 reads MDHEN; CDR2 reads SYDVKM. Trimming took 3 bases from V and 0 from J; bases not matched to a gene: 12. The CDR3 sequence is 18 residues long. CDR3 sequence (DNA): TGTGCCAGCAGTTTCTCCGCTAGCGGAACCCCTAGCACAGATACGCAGTATTTT. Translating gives CASSFSASGTPSTDTQYF.

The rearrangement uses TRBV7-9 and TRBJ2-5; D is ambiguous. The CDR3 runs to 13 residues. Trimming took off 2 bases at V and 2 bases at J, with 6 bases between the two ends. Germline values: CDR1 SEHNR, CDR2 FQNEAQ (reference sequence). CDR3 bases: TGTGCCAGCAGCTTACCAGCGCAAGAGACCCAGTACTTC. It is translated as CASSLPAQETQYF.

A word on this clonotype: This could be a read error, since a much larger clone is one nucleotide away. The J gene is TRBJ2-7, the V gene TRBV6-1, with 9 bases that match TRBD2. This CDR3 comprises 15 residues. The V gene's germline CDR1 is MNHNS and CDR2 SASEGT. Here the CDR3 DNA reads TGTGCCAGCAGATCCGTGGGACTAGCTGGAGGAGAGCATTACTTC. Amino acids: CASRSVGLAGGEHYF.

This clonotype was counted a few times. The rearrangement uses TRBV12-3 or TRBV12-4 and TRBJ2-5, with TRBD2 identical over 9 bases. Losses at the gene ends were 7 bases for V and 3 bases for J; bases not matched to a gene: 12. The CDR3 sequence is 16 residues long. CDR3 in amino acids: CASKAGAGGLKETQYF. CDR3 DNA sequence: TGTGCCAGCAAGGCCGGAGCGGGAGGACTCAAAGAGACCCAGTACTTC.

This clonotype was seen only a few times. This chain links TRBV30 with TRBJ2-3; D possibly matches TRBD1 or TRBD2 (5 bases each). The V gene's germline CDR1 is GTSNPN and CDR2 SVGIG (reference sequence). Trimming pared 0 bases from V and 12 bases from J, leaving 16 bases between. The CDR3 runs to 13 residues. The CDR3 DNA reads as TGTGCCTGGAGTGTTGCTGGGACGGGAATACAGTATTTT. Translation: CAWSVAGTGIQYF.

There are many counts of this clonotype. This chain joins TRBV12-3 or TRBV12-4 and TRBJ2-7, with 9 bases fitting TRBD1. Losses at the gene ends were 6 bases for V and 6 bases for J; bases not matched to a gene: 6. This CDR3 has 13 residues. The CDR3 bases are TGTGCCAGCAGGGGGACAGGGATGGGCGAGCAGTACTTC. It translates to CASRGTGMGEQYF.

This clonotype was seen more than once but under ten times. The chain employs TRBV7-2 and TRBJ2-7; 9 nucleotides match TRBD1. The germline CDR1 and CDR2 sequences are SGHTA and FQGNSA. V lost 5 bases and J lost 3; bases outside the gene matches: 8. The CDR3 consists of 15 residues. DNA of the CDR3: TGTGCCAGCAGCCCCACCGGGACAGGGCACTACGAGCAGTACTTC. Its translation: CASSPTGTGHYEQYF.

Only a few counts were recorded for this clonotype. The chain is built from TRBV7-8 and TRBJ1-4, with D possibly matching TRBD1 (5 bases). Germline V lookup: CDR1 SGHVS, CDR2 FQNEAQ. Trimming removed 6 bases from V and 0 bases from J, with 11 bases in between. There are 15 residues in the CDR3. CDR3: CASRAGRATNEKLFF. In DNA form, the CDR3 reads TGTGCCAGCAGAGCGGGACGCGCAACTAATGAAAAACTGTTTTTT.

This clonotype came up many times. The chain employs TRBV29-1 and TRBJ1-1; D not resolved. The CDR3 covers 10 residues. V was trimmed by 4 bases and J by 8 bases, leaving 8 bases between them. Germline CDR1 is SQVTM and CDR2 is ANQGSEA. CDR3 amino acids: CSVVLGEAFF. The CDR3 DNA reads TGCAGCGTTGTTCTTGGGGAAGCTTTCTTT.

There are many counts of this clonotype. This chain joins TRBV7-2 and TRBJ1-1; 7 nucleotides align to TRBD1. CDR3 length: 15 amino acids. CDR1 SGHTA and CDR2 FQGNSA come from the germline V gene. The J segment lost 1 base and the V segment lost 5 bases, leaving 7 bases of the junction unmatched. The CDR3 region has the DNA TGTGCCAGCAGCCTAACGGGGACAGAGAACACTGAAGCTTTCTTT. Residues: CASSLTGTENTEAFF.

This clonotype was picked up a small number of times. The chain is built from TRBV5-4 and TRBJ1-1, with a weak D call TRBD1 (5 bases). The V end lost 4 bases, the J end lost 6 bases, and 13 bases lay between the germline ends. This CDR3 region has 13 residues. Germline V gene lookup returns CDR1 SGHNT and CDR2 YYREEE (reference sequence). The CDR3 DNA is TGTGCCAGCAGCGGGGGTGGGGGGGCTGAAGCTTTCTTT. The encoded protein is CASSGGGGAEAFF.

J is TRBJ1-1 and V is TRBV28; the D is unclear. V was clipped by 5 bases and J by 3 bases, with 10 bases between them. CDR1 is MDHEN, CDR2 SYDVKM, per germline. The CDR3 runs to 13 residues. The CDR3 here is CASSASFHTEAFF. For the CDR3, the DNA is TGTGCCAGCAGTGCCTCATTTCACACTGAAGCTTTCTTT.

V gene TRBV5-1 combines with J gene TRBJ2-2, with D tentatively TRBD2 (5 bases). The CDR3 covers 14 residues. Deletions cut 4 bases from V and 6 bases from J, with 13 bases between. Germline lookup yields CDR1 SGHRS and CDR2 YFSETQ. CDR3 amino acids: CASSPTPGSGELFF. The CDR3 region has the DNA TGCGCCAGCAGCCCGACCCCGGGGTCCGGGGAGCTGTTTTTT.

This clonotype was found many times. The DNA for the CDR3 is TGTGCCACCGCGGGACTAGCGAGCTACAATGAGCAGTTCTTC. It encodes CATAGLASYNEQFF. The chain carries TRBV27 and TRBJ2-1; 10 bases are shared with TRBD2. Germline V gene data show CDR1 as MNHEY and CDR2 as SMNVEV (reference sequence). The CDR3 sequence is 14 residues long. With 10 bases clipped from V and 3 bases from J, the junction kept 6 bases outside the gene matches.

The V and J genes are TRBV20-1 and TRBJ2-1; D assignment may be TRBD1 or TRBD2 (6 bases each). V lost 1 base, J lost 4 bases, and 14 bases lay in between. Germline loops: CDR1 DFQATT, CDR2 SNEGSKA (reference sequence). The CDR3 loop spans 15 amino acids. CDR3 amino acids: CSARVNSGAYNEQFF. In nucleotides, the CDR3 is TGCAGTGCTAGAGTGAACTCGGGGGCATACAATGAGCAGTTCTTC.

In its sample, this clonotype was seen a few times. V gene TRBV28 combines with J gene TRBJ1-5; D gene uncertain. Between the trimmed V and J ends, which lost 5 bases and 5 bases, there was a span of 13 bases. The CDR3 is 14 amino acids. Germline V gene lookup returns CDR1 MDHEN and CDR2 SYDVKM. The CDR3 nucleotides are TGTGCCAGCAGTACCCTGCGAGGGCATCAGCCCCAGCATTTT. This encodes CASSTLRGHQPQHF. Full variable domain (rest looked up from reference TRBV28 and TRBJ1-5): DVKVTQSSRYLVKRTGEKVFLECVQDMDHENMFWYRQDPGLGLRLIYFSYDVKMKEKGDIPEGYSVSREKKERFSLILESASTNQTSMYLCASSTLRGHQPQHFGDGTRLSIL.

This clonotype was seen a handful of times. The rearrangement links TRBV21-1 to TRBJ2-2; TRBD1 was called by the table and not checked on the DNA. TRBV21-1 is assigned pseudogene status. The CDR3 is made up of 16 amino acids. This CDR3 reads CASSKEQRGNTGELFF. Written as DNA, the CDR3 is TGTGCCAGCAGCAAAGAGCAAAGGGGGAACACCGGGGAGCTGTTTTTT.

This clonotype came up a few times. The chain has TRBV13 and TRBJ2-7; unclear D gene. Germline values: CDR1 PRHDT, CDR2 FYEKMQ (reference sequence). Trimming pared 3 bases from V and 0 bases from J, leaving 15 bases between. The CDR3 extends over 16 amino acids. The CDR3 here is CASSFGVAASSYEQYF. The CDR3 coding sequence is TGTGCCAGCAGCTTCGGAGTGGCTGCAAGCTCCTACGAGCAGTACTTC.

The CDR3 region has the DNA TGTGCCAGTAGTATAGACAGGGGTGAGCAGTTCTTC. It yields the protein CASSIDRGEQFF. V and J are TRBV19 and TRBJ2-1; D might be TRBD1 (6 bases). Trimming took 0 bases from V and 9 from J, leaving 6 bases between them. Germline CDR1 LNHDA, CDR2 SQIVND (reference sequence). This CDR3 has 12 residues. The full variable domain, rest sourced from reference TRBV19 and TRBJ2-1, is DGGITQSPKYLFRKEGQNVTLSCEQNLNHDAMYWYRQDPGQGLRLIYYSQIVNDFQKGDIAEGYSVSREKKESFPLTVTSAQKNPTAFYLCASSIDRGEQFFGPGTRLTVL.

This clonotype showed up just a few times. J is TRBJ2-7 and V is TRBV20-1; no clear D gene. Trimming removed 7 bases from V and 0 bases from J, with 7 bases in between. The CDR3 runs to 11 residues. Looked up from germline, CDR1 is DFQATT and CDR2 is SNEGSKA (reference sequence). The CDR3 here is CSVRSSYEQYF. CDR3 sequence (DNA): TGCAGTGTGCGGAGCTCCTACGAGCAGTACTTC.

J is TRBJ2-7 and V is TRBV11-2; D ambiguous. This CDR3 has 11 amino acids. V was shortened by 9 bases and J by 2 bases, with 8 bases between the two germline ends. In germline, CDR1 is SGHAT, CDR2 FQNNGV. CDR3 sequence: CASTSAYEQYF. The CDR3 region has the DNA TGTGCCAGTACCTCCGCCTACGAGCAGTACTTC.

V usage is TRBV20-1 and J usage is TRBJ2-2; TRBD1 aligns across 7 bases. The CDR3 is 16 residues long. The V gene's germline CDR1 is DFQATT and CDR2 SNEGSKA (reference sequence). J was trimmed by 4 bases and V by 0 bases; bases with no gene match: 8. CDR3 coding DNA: TGCAGTGCTAGAGATGGTTGGACAGGTTCCACCGGGGAGCTGTTTTTT. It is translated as CSARDGWTGSTGELFF.

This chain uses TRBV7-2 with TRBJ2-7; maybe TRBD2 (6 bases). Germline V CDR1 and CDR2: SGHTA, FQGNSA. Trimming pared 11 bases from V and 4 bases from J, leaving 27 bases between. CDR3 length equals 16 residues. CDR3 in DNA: TGTGCCTGGGGGGTCGACCCCCGGAGGTCTTCTTACGAGCAGTACTTC. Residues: CAWGVDPRRSSYEQYF.